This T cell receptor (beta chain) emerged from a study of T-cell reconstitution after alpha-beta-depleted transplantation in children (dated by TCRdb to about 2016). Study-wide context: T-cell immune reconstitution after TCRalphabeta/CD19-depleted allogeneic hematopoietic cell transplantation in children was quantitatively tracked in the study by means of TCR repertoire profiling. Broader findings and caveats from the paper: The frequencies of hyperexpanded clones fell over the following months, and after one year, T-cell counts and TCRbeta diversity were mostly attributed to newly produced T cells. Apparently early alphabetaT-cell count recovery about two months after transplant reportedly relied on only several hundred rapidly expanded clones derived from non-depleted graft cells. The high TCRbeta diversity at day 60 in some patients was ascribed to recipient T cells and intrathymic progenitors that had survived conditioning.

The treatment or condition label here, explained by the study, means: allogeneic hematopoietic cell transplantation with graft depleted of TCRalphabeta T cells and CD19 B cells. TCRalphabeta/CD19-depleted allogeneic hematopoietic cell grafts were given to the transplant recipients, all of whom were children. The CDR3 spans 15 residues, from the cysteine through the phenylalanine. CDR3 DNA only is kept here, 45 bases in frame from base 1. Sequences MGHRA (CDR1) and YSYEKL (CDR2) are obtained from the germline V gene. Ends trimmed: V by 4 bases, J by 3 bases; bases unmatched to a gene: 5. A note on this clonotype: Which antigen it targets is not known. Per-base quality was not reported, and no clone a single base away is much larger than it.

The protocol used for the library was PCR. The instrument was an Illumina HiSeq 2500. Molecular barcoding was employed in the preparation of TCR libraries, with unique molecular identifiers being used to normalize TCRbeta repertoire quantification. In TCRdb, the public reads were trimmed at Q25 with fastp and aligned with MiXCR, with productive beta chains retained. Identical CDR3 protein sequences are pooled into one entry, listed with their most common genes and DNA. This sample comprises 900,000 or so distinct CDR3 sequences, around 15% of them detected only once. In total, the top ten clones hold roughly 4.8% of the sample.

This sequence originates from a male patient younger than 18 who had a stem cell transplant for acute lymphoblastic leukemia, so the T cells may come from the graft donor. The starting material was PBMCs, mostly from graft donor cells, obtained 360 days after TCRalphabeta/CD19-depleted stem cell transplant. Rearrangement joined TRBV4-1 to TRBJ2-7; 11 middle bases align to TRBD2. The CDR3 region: CASSLTSGSHYEQYF. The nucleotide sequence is TGCGCCAGCAGCCTTACTAGCGGGAGCCACTACGAGCAGTACTTC.